This T cell receptor beta chain comes out of a study of cytomegalovirus exposure and HLA in healthy donors. The CDR3 sequence is 13 residues long. The V gene's germline CDR1 is SQVTM and CDR2 ANQGSEA. 60 Vbeta and 13 Jbeta primers were used in PCR. Some clones are missing from TCRdb's copy, which holds only in-frame ones; the method was immunoSEQ multiplex PCR. The sample lists more than 140,000 clones; over 75% were seen once. Study conclusions and caveats: The likely origin of a cluster of highly shared sequence variants was a sequencing artifact.

Details on this clone: Its cognate antigen is unknown. One end of the junction varies from germline; a read error may be responsible.

This chain joins TRBV29-1 and TRBJ2-7; 7 bases map to TRBD1. The source of this sequence is a man aged 25-45 years in good health and CMV-seropositive. The sequencing input was PBMCs. The CDR3 loop reads CSVEGTADYEQYF. The CDR3 DNA is TGCAGCGTCGAAGGGACAGCGGACTACGAGCAGTACTTC.